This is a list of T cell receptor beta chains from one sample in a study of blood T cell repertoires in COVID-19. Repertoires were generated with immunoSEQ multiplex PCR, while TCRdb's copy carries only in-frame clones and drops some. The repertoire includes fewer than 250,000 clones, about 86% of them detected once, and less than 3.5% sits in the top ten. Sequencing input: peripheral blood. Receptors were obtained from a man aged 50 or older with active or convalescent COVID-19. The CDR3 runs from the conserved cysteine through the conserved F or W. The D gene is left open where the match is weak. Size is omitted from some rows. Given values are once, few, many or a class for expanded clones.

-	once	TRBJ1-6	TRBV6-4	CASSPHPVLNSPLHF	TGTGCCAGCAGTCCCCACCCGGTGCTGAATTCACCCCTCCACTTT
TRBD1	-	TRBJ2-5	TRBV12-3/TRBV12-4	CASSRDRAETQYF	TGTGCCAGCAGTCGGGACAGGGCAGAGACCCAGTACTTC
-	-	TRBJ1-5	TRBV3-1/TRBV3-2	CASSQGTAYSNQPQHF	TGTGCCAGCAGCCAAGGGACAGCTTATAGCAATCAGCCCCAGCATTTT
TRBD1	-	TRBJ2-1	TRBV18	CASSQATGDNEQFF	TGTGCCAGCTCACAGGCGACAGGGGACAATGAGCAGTTCTTC
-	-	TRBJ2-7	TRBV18	CASSPPWAPIREQYF	TGTGCCAGCTCACCACCGTGGGCTCCTATCCGGGAGCAGTACTTC
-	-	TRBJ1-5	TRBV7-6	CASSPPGVNQPQHF	TGTGCCAGCAGCCCCCCGGGAGTTAATCAGCCCCAGCATTTT
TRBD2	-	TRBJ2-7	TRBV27	CASSYSSGRSSYEQYF	TGTGCCAGCAGTTACTCAAGCGGGAGGTCCTCCTACGAGCAGTACTTC
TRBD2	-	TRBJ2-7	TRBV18	CASSPAGTSEYEQYF	TGTGCCAGCTCCCCGGCCGGGACTAGCGAATACGAGCAGTACTTC
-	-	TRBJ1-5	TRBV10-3	CAISDIGASSNQPQHF	TGTGCCATCAGTGATATTGGGGCGTCTAGCAATCAGCCCCAGCATTTT
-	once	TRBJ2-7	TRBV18	CASSGQPGLSYEQYF	TGTGCCAGCTCAGGACAGCCAGGGCTATCCTACGAGCAGTACTTC
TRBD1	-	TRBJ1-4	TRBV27	CASSPVTGTGVLNEKLFF	TGTGCCAGCAGTCCAGTGACCGGGACAGGGGTCCTGAATGAAAAACTGTTTTTT
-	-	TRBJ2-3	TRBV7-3	CASSPRLGGKEDTQYF	TGTGCCAGCAGCCCCCGACTAGGCGGGAAGGAAGATACGCAGTATTTT
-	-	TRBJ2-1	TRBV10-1	CASSETRRPIPNEQFF	TGCGCCAGCAGTGAAACGAGGAGACCTATTCCCAATGAGCAGTTCTTC
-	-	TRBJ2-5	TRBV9	CASSGTNRETQYF	TGTGCCAGCAGCGGTACTAACCGTGAGACCCAGTACTTC
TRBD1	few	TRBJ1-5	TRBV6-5	CASSQTGGAHQPQHF	TGTGCCAGCAGTCAAACAGGGGGCGCACATCAGCCCCAGCATTTT
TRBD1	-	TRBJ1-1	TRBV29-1	CSVAGDRGADTEAFF	TGCAGCGTTGCGGGGGACAGGGGAGCGGACACTGAAGCTTTCTTT
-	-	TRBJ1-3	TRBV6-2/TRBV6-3	CASSYSRTARNTIYF	TGTGCCAGCAGTTACAGCAGGACAGCGAGAAACACCATATATTTT
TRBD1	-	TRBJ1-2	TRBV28	CASSDPSTGVRGYTF	TGTGCCAGCAGCGACCCTAGCACAGGGGTTCGTGGCTACACCTTC
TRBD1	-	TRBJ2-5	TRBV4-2	CASSQEVTGAKQETQYF	TGTGCCAGCAGCCAAGAGGTGACAGGGGCAAAACAAGAGACCCAGTACTTC
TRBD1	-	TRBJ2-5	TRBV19	CASSKDREETQYF	TGTGCCAGTAGTAAGGACAGGGAGGAGACCCAGTACTTC
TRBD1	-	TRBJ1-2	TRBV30	CAWLRGQGYTF	TGTGCCTGGCTCAGGGGGCAAGGCTACACCTTC
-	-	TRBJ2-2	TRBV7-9	CASSPDPGRPNAGELFF	TGTGCCAGCAGCCCAGACCCCGGGAGACCGAACGCCGGGGAGCTGTTTTTT
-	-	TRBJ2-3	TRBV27	CASSLWGSVGTDTQYF	TGTGCCAGCAGTTTATGGGGTAGCGTGGGCACAGATACGCAGTATTTT
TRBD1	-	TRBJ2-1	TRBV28	CASSSPRQGIAFF	TGTGCCAGCAGTTCGCCCCGACAGGGGATTGCGTTCTTC
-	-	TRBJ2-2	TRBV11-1	CASSLRTGGTGELFF	TGTGCCAGCAGCTTAAGGACTGGCGGCACCGGGGAGCTGTTTTTT
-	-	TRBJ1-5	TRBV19	CASSIGQIQPQHF	TGTGCCAGTAGTATAGGTCAGATTCAGCCCCAGCATTTT
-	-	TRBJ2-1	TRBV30	CAWSGAGLGSYNEQFF	TGTGCCTGGAGTGGGGCGGGATTGGGCTCCTACAATGAGCAGTTCTTC
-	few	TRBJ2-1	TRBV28	CASSRLRVEQFF	TGTGCCAGCAGCCGACTGAGGGTTGAGCAGTTCTTC
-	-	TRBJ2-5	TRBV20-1	CSAGNQETQYF	TGCAGTGCCGGGAACCAAGAGACCCAGTACTTC
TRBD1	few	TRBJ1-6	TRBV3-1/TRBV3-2	CASSRQGDEGSPLHF	TGTGCCAGCAGCCGACAGGGTGATGAGGGATCACCCCTCCACTTT
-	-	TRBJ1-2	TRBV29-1	CSVGDRSGEDYGYTF	TGCAGCGTTGGTGACCGCAGCGGCGAAGACTATGGCTACACCTTC
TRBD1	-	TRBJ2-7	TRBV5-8	CASSTKTGGGYEQYF	TGTGCCAGCAGCACGAAGACAGGGGGCGGGTACGAGCAGTACTTC
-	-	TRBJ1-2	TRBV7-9	CASNWEGTGTSQYGYTF	TGTGCCAGCAACTGGGAGGGGACCGGGACCTCTCAATATGGCTACACCTTC
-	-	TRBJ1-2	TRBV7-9	CASSLGTAQSYGYTF	TGTGCCAGCAGCTTAGGGACAGCCCAATCGTATGGCTACACCTTC
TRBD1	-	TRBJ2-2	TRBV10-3	CAISESKDRAGGELFF	TGTGCCATCAGTGAGTCGAAAGACAGGGCGGGCGGGGAGCTGTTTTTT
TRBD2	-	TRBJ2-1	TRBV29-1	CSGNQLAGGSGGEQFF	TGCAGCGGAAATCAGCTAGCGGGAGGGAGTGGGGGGGAGCAGTTCTTC
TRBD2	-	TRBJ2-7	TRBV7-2	CASSLALAGGFYEQYF	TGTGCCAGCAGCCTAGCTCTAGCGGGGGGCTTCTACGAGCAGTACTTC
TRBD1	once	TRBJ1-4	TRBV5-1	CASSPTPGQGGEKLFF	TGCGCCAGCAGCCCTACCCCGGGACAGGGAGGGGAAAAACTGTTTTTT
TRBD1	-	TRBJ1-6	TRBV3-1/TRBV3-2	CASSQAQGVHSPLHF	TGTGCCAGCAGCCAAGCTCAGGGGGTCCATTCACCCCTCCACTTT
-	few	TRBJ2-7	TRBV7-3	CASSKDRGSYEQYF	TGTGCCAGCAGCAAGGACCGGGGGAGCTACGAGCAGTACTTC